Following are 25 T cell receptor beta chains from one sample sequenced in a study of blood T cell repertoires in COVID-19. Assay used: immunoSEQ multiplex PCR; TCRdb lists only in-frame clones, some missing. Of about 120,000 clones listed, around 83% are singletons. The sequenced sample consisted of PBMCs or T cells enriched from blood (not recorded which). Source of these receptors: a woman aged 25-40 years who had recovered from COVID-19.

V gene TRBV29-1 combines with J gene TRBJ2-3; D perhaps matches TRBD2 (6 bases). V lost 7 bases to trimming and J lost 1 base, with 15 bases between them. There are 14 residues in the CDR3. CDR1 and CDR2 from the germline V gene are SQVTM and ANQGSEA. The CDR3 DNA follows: TGCAGCGCCCGCCGGGGGATCGGCACAGATACGCAGTATTTT. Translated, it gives CSARRGIGTDTQYF.

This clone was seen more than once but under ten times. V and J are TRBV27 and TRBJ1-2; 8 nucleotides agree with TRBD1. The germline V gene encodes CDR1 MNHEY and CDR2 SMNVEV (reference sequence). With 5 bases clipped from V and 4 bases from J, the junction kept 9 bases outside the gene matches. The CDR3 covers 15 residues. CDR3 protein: CASSTRTGLSYGYTF. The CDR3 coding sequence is TGTGCCAGCAGTACACGGACAGGGCTTTCCTATGGCTACACCTTC.

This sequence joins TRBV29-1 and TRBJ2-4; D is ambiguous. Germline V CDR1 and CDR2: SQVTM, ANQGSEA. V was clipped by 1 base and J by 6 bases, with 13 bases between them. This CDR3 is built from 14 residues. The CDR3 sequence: CSVEGGQVGNIQYF. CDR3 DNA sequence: TGCAGCGTTGAAGGTGGCCAGGTGGGAAACATTCAGTACTTC.

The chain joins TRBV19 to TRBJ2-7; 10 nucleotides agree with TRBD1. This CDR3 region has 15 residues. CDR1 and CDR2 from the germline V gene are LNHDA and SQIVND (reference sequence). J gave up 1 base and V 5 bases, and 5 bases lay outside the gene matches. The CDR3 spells CASSPGQGVSYEQYF. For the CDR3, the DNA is TGTGCCAGTAGTCCCGGACAGGGGGTTTCCTACGAGCAGTACTTC.

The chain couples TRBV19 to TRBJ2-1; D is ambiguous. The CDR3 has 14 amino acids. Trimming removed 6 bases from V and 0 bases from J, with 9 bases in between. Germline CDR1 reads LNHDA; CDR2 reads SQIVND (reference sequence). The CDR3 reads CASRHSSSYNEQFF. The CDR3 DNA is TGTGCCAGTAGGCACTCGAGCTCCTACAATGAGCAGTTCTTC.

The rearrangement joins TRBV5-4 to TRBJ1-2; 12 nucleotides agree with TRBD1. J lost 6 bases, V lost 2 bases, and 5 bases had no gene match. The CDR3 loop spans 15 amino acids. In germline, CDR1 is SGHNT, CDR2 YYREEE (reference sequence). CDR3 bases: TGTGCCAGCAGCTTCGGGGGACAGGGGGCGGATGGCTACACCTTC. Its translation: CASSFGGQGADGYTF.

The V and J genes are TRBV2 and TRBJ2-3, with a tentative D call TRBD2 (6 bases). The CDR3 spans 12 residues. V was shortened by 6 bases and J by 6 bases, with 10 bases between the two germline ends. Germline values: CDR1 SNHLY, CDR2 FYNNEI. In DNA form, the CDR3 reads TGTGCCAGCAGCGGAGGGCCGGATACGCAGTATTTT. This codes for CASSGGPDTQYF.

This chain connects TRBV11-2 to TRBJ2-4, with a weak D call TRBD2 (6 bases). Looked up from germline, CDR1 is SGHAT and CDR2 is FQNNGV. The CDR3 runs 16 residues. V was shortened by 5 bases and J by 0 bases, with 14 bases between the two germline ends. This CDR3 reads CASSRTAGLAKNIQYF. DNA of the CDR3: TGTGCCAGCAGCCGAACCGCGGGGTTAGCCAAAAACATTCAGTACTTC.

DNA for the CDR3: TGTGCCAGCAGTCCCGAGGACAGGGGCGATTATGGCTACACCTTC. It is translated as CASSPEDRGDYGYTF. The J gene is TRBJ1-2, the V gene TRBV28; 9 nucleotides line up with TRBD1. V gave up 5 bases and J gave up 5 bases; unmatched junction bases: 9. This CDR3 comprises 15 residues. Germline assignment: CDR1 MDHEN and CDR2 SYDVKM.

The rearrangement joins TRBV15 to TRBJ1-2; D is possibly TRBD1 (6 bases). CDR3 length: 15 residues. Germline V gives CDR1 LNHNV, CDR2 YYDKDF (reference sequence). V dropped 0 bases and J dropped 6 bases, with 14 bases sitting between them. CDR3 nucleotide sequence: TGTGCCACCAGCAGAGATCGGGGGGGCCAGCATGGCTACACCTTC. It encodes CATSRDRGGQHGYTF.

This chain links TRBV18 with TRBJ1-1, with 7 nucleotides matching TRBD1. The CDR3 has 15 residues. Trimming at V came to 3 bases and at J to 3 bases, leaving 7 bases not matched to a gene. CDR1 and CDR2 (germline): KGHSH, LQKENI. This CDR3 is CASSPQTGPYTEAFF. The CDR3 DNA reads TGTGCCAGCTCACCCCAGACAGGGCCATACACTGAAGCTTTCTTT.

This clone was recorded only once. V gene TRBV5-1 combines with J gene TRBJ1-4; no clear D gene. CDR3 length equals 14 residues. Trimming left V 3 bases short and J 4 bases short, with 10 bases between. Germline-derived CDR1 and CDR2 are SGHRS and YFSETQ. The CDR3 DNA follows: TGCGCCAGCAGCTCCGGGGTAAATAATGAAAAACTGTTTTTT. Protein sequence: CASSSGVNNEKLFF.

This chain's CDR3 is CASSLEGGIVSECQPQHF. CDR3 in DNA: TGTGCCAGCAGCTTAGAGGGAGGGATCGTTAGTGAGTGCCAGCCCCAGCATTTT. The genes are TRBV11-2 and TRBJ1-5; D call uncertain. Trimming cost V 0 bases and J 7 bases, with 22 bases left between them. The CDR3 totals 18 residues. Germline V gives CDR1 SGHAT, CDR2 FQNNGV.

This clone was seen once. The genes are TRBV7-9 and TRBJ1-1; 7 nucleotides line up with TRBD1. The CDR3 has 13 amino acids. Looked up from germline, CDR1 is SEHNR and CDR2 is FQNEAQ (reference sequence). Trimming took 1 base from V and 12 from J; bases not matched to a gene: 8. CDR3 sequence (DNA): TGTGCCAGCAGCTTAGGAGGGGGCGTTGAGTCTTTCTTT. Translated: CASSLGGGVESFF.

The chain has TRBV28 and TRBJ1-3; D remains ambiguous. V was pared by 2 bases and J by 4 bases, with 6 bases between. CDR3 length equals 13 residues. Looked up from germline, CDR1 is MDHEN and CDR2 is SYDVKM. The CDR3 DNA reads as TGTGCCAGCAGTTTAAGCCCAGGAAACACCATATATTTT. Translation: CASSLSPGNTIYF.

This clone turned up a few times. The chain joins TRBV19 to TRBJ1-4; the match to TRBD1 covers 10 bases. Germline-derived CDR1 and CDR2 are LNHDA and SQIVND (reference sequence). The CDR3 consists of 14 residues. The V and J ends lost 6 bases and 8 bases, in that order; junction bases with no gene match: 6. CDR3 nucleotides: TGTGCCAGTAGCCCAGGGACAGGGGCCGAAAAACTGTTTTTT. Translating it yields CASSPGTGAEKLFF.

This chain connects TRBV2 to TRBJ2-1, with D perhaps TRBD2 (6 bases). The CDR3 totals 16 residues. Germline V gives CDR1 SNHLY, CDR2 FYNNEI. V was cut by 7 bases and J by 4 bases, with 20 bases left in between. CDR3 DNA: TGTGCCAGCACCGAAGGGCGGGGCCGGAATTACAATGAGCAGTTCTTC. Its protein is CASTEGRGRNYNEQFF.

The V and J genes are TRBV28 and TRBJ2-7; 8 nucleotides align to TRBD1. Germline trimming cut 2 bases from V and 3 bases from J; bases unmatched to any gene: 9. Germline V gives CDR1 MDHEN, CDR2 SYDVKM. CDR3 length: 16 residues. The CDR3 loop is CASSLGGQANGYEQYF. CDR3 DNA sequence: TGTGCCAGCAGTTTAGGGGGACAGGCAAACGGCTACGAGCAGTACTTC.

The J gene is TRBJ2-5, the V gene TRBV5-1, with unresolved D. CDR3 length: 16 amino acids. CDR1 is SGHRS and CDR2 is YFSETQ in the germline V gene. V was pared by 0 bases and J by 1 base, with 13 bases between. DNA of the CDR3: TGCGCCAGCAGCTTGGGTAACTCCCGAATCCAAGAGACCCAGTACTTC. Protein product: CASSLGNSRIQETQYF.

CDR3 residues: CASSQNRGFNEKLFF. The CDR3 bases are TGTGCCAGCAGCCAAAACAGGGGATTCAATGAAAAACTGTTTTTT. The J gene is TRBJ1-4, the V gene TRBV4-2; 7 bases align to TRBD1. Trimming cost V 2 bases and J 5 bases; bases outside gene matches: 5. This CDR3 has 15 amino acids. CDR1 and CDR2 from the germline V gene are LGHNA and YNFKEQ.

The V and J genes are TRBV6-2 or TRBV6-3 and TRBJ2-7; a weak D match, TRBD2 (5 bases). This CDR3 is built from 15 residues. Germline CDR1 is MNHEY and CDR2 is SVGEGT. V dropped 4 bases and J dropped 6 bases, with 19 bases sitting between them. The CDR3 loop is CASSFGTSRRLEQYF. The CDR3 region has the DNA TGTGCCAGCAGTTTCGGAACCTCCCGGAGGCTCGAGCAGTACTTC.

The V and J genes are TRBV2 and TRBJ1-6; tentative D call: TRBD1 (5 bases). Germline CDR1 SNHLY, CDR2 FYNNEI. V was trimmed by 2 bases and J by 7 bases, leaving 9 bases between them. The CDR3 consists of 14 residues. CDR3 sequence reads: CASSESQGNSPLHF. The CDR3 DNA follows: TGTGCCAGCAGTGAATCGCAGGGCAATTCACCCCTCCACTTT.

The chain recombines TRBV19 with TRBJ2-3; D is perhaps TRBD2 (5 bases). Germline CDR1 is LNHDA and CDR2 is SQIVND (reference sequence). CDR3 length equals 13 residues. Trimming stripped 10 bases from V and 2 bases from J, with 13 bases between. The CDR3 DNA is TGTGCCACCTCCGGGGAAGACACAGATACGCAGTATTTT. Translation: CATSGEDTDTQYF.

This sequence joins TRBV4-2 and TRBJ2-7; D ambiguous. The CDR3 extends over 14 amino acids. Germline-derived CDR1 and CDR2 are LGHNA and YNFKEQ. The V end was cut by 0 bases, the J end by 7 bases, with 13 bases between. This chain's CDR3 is CASSQEPPGYEQYF. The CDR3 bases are TGTGCCAGCAGCCAAGAACCCCCAGGATATGAGCAGTACTTC.

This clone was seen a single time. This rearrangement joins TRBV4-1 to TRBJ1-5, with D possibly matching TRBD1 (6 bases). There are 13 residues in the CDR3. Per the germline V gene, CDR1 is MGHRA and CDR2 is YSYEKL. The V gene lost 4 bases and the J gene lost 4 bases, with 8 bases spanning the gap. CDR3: CASSLGTNQPQHF. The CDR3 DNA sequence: TGCGCCAGCAGCCTTGGGACAAATCAGCCCCAGCATTTT.